This T cell receptor beta chain originates from a study of OX40 agonist ivuxolimab in advanced cancers. Study-wide background: Mean age approximately 59 years, range roughly 20 to 85; approximately 83% male. One patient with hepatocellular carcinoma and two with cutaneous melanoma, three in all, had partial responses.

Using immunoSEQ multiplex PCR, the repertoire was profiled, and TCRdb retains in-frame clones only, with some absent. The data hold about 82,000 clones, with roughly 86% observed a single time. To note about this clone: What it binds is not known.

General study results and limits: Antigen specificity of clonally expanded peripheral T cells was not established. Among patients with partial responses at 0.1-3.0 mg/kg, clonal expansion was among the lowest.

This CDR3 is 14 amino acids long. CDR1 and CDR2 from the germline V gene are SGHAT and FQNNGV. This specimen consisted of CD4+ or CD8+ T cells sorted from blood, obtained in a trial of the OX40 agonist ivuxolimab. V is TRBV11-2 and J is TRBJ2-5, with TRBD2 matching 7 bases. TRBJ2-7 matches the DNA end more closely, so the J call is doubtful. This receptor was taken from an adult with an advanced solid tumor such as melanoma, head and neck, liver or kidney cancer. The CDR3: CASSSRLATYEQYF. The CDR3 DNA reads TGTGCCAGCAGCTCCCGACTAGCTACCTACGAGCAGTACTTC.